This TCR beta chain is from a study of blood T cells in healthy people across ages. Trimming removed 3 bases from V and 5 bases from J, with 20 bases in between. The CDR3 has 17 residues. For the second PCR, which ran for about 6 to 11 cycles, a sample-barcoded 5' primer and a J-beta primer mix were used. Samples each returned at least 2.5 million CDR3-containing paired-end reads. Via MiXCR, TCRdb re-called the 5' RACE reads, giving one row per CDR3 protein. The sample includes 700,000 or so distinct CDR3 sequences, roughly 41% of them seen just once. Sequencing was done on a sample of blood. This rearrangement joins TRBV12-3 or TRBV12-4 to TRBJ2-1; D is ambiguous. The receptor comes from a man aged 80 or over in good health. DNA of the CDR3: TGTGCCAGCAGTTTTAATTTAATGAGCCAGCCGAACAATGAGCAGTTCTTC. Protein: CASSFNLMSQPNNEQFF.